The TCR beta chain under discussion was sequenced for a study of T-cell memory formation after mild COVID-19. Study in general: TCR clusters largely stayed donor specific. Study conclusions and caveats: Mainly CM and EM harbored the contracting CD4+ clones; mainly EMRA harbored the CD8+ ones. Day 15 to 85 contracting clones showed balanced CD4/CD8; later expanders leaned CD4+.

Of note for this clonotype: The antigen is not known.

Sample barcodes and UMIs were carried by the TCR alpha and TCR beta cDNA libraries that 5'RACE generated with constant-segment primers. TCRdb fed the 5' RACE reads into MiXCR, producing one record per CDR3 protein. The sample contains about 400,000 distinct CDR3 sequences, around a sixth of which appear only once. Deletions cut 5 bases from V and 3 bases from J, with 11 bases between. The CDR3 length is 13 residues. Germline-derived CDR1 and CDR2 are MGHRA and YSYEKL. Specimen: PBMCs or a T cell subset sorted from them (not recorded which). The sequence was obtained from a man aged 18 to 29 who had mild COVID-19 (a few samples of this study predate the infection). Cell type and time point are not known. J is TRBJ2-7 and V is TRBV4-1; D is unclear. For the CDR3, the DNA is TGCGCCAGCAGCTCTAGGTCTTTCTACGAGCAGTACTTC. Protein: CASSSRSFYEQYF.